This T cell receptor (beta chain) was retrieved from a study of control samples from healthy donors and cancer patients. Trimming cost V 2 bases and J 8 bases; bases outside gene matches: 4. The CDR3 sequence is 13 residues long. Germline-derived CDR1 and CDR2 are MNHEY and SMNVEV (reference sequence). Some clones are missing from TCRdb's copy, which holds only in-frame ones; the method was immunoSEQ multiplex PCR. The table has about 140,000 clones, under 95% seen once. The source of this sequence is a young man in good health. The sequenced sample was blood. V is TRBV27 and J is TRBJ1-2; 8 positions match TRBD1. This chain's CDR3 is CASSLAGGNGYTF. The DNA of the CDR3 is TGTGCCAGCAGTTTAGCAGGGGGCAACGGCTACACCTTC.